Sequencing of this T cell receptor (beta chain) was carried out in a study of T cells in localized non-small cell lung cancer. Study outcomes and limitations: Adjacent uninvolved lung tissue had the highest T cell clonality, exceeding tumor. Paired adjacent lung recovered a median approximately 62 of the top 100 tumor clones. In the blood, greater T cell density corresponded to longer overall survival. Since sequencing was restricted to only one region of the tumor, intratumor heterogeneity remains a possibility.

About this clone: Its target is unknown.

The V gene's germline CDR1 is SGHTS and CDR2 YDEGEE. V dropped 4 bases and J dropped 6 bases, with 10 bases sitting between them. The CDR3 spans 12 residues. Produced via immunoSEQ multiplex PCR; TCRdb's table is partial and in-frame only. This table has under 150,000 clones, 89% appearing once. The TCR sequence derives from a female donor over 55 with stage I lung adenocarcinoma. The chain uses TRBV5-8 and TRBJ1-1; D gene unclear. Sequences were derived from peripheral blood, sampled before any cancer treatment. CDR3 residues: CASSRGIAEAFF. The CDR3, as DNA: TGTGCCAGCAGCCGGGGTATCGCTGAAGCTTTCTTT. Based on the CDR3 plus reference TRBV5-8 and TRBJ1-1, the full variable domain is EAGVTQSPTHLIKTRGQQATLRCSPISGHTSVYWYQQALGLGLQFLLWYDEGEERNRGNFPPRFSGRQFPNYSSELNVNALELEDSALYLCASSRGIAEAFFGQGTRLTVV.